The 32 T cell receptor beta chains below were found in one sample sequenced in a study of shared clonotypes between healthy human individuals. TCRdb's copy holds only in-frame clones and misses some; the assay was immunoSEQ multiplex PCR. The profile shows about 120,000 clones, under 70% of them singletons. What was sequenced was memory CD8+ T cells sorted from blood. Subset of the sample: CD45RO+ cells pooled with CCR7-negative TemRA cells. Every receptor here comes from a woman aged 25 to 39 in good health.

This chain uses TRBV6-5 with TRBJ2-7; TRBD2 matches 8 bases. After removal of 5 bases from V and 5 bases from J, the junction contained 8 bases not matched to a gene. The CDR3 is 14 amino acids. CDR1 is MNHEY and CDR2 is SVGAGI in the germline V gene. The CDR3 sequence: CASSTSGGPHEQYF. CDR3 DNA sequence: TGTGCCAGCAGTACTAGCGGAGGACCCCACGAGCAGTACTTC.

The chain uses TRBV11-2 and TRBJ2-1; maybe TRBD1 (6 bases). Trimming cost V 1 base and J 10 bases, with 11 bases left between them. The CDR3 has 13 residues. The germline V gene has CDR1 SGHAT and CDR2 FQNNGV. CDR3: CASSLGFGGEQFF. CDR3 coding DNA: TGTGCCAGCAGCTTAGGGTTTGGGGGCGAGCAGTTCTTC.

The V gene is TRBV11-2, the J gene TRBJ2-1, with D hard to call. The CDR3 runs 15 residues. V gave up 1 base and J gave up 15 bases, with 22 bases separating them. Per the germline V gene, CDR1 is SGHAT and CDR2 is FQNNGV. CDR3 residues: CASSLAGLESSPLFF. CDR3 sequence (DNA): TGTGCCAGCAGCTTAGCAGGTTTGGAGTCGTCCCCCCTGTTCTTC. The full variable domain, completed using reference TRBV11-2 and TRBJ2-1, is EAGVAQSPRYKIIEKRQSVAFWCNPISGHATLYWYQQILGQGPKLLIQFQNNGVVDDSQLPKDRFSAERLKGVDSTLKIQPAKLEDSAVYLCASSLAGLESSPLFFGPGTRLTVL.

This sequence joins TRBV27 and TRBJ2-7; 8 nucleotides align to TRBD2. The ends lost 6 bases at V and 9 bases at J; junction bases unmatched: 10. The CDR3 length is 13 residues. CDR1 is MNHEY, CDR2 SMNVEV, per germline (reference sequence). CDR3 in DNA: TGTGCCAGCAGCATTCGGGGTAGCGGGGTGCAGTACTTC. This codes for CASSIRGSGVQYF.

The V call is TRBV11-2, the J call TRBJ2-5, with 7 bases identical to TRBD1. The germline CDR1 and CDR2 sequences are SGHAT and FQNNGV. This CDR3 comprises 15 residues. Unmatched junction bases numbered 9, after V lost 3 bases and J lost 5 bases. In nucleotides, the CDR3 is TGTGCCAGCAGCTTTTATCAGGGGGTAGTGGAGACCCAGTACTTC. Protein sequence: CASSFYQGVVETQYF.

The gene calls are TRBV6-5 and TRBJ2-7, with TRBD2 matching 12 bases. In germline, CDR1 is MNHEY, CDR2 SVGAGI. V trimming: 0 bases; J trimming: 2 bases; junction bases outside the gene matches: 2. The length of the CDR3 is 16 residues. The CDR3 nucleotides are TGTGCCAGCAGTTACTCGGGACTAGCGGGCACCTACGAGCAGTACTTC. It is translated as CASSYSGLAGTYEQYF.

The chain carries TRBV18 and TRBJ2-3; TRBD2 agrees at 8 bases. After removal of 2 bases from V and 1 base from J, the junction contained 2 bases not matched to a gene. CDR3 length equals 15 residues. CDR1 and CDR2 (germline): KGHSH, LQKENI. The CDR3 nucleotides read TGTGCCAGCTCACCAACACTAGCGGGCACAGATACGCAGTATTTT. Amino acids: CASSPTLAGTDTQYF.

This chain joins TRBV7-9 and TRBJ2-7, with a tentative D call TRBD2 (5 bases). Germline CDR1 is SEHNR and CDR2 is FQNEAQ (reference sequence). V lost 6 bases and J 6 bases, leaving 15 bases between the germline ends. This CDR3 spans 13 amino acids. Written as DNA, the CDR3 is TGTGCCAGCAGAGTAGAGGGCCGGTTCGAGCAGTACTTC. This encodes CASRVEGRFEQYF.

Remarks on this clone: A much larger clonotype is one base distant, so this may be a read error. The V call is TRBV7-9, the J call TRBJ2-3, with D unclear. Germline values: CDR1 SEHNR, CDR2 FQNEAQ (reference sequence). V was cut by 5 bases and J by 2 bases, with 2 bases left in between. The CDR3 covers 11 residues. The CDR3: CASSDTDTQYF. CDR3 in DNA: TGTGCCAGCAGCGACACAGATACGCAGTATTTT.

The rearrangement links TRBV27 to TRBJ2-3, with 9 nucleotides matching TRBD2. J gave up 0 bases and V 0 bases, and 1 base lay outside the gene matches. The CDR3 is 16 amino acids. Germline CDR1 reads MNHEY; CDR2 reads SMNVEV (reference sequence). CDR3 sequence (DNA): TGTGCCAGCAGTTTATCTACTAGCGGGAGCACAGATACGCAGTATTTT. As protein: CASSLSTSGSTDTQYF.

This clone came up many times. V usage is TRBV11-2 and J usage is TRBJ2-7, with D possibly being TRBD2 (6 bases). CDR3 length equals 14 residues. The germline gives CDR1 SGHAT, CDR2 FQNNGV. V was clipped by 1 base and J by 2 bases, with 9 bases between them. The CDR3 bases are TGTGCCAGCAGCTTAGGCGGGGCCACCTACGAGCAGTACTTC. It codes for CASSLGGATYEQYF.

This clone appeared a few times. This chain joins TRBV5-1 and TRBJ2-7; D remains ambiguous. This CDR3 has 15 amino acids. Germline V gene sequence: CDR1 SGHRS, CDR2 YFSETQ. V was clipped by 0 bases and J by 2 bases, with 12 bases between them. CDR3 DNA: TGCGCCAGCAGCTTGGCCAGAGACCCTGCCTACGAGCAGTACTTC. The encoded protein is CASSLARDPAYEQYF.

The genes are TRBV7-8 and TRBJ1-2; no clear D gene. Germline V gene data show CDR1 as SGHVS and CDR2 as FQNEAQ. CDR3 length: 14 amino acids. V lost 4 bases and J 9 bases, leaving 18 bases between the germline ends. In nucleotides, the CDR3 is TGTGCCAGCAGCTCATCCATGCGACCCTGGAGCTACACCTTC. This encodes CASSSSMRPWSYTF.

This chain joins TRBV9 and TRBJ1-2, with 7 bases that match TRBD1. The V gene end was trimmed by 3 bases and the J gene end by 0 bases; junction bases not matched to a gene: 5. This CDR3 has 15 amino acids. The germline gives CDR1 SGDLS, CDR2 YYNGEE. The CDR3 nucleotides read TGTGCCAGCAGCGCCGGGACAGCCTCTAACTATGGCTACACCTTC. It is translated as CASSAGTASNYGYTF. The full variable domain, its missing parts supplied by reference TRBV9 and TRBJ1-2, is DSGVTQTPKHLITATGQRVTLRCSPRSGDLSVYWYQQSLDQGLQFLIQYYNGEERAKGNILERFSAQQFPDLHSELNLSSLELGDSALYFCASSAGTASNYGYTFGSGTRLTVV.

This chain connects TRBV19 to TRBJ2-7; D possibly uses TRBD1 or TRBD2 (7 bases each). The CDR3 runs 11 residues. The V gene lost 7 bases and the J gene lost 6 bases, with 10 bases spanning the gap. Looked up from germline, CDR1 is LNHDA and CDR2 is SQIVND (reference sequence). CDR3 bases: TGTGCCAGTACAGGGGGGGGCGAGCAGTACTTC. Translated: CASTGGGEQYF.

This clone came up many times. The CDR3 nucleotides are TGTGCCAGCAGTTTTGACATCCCTTGGGATAACAAGCAGTACTTC. Encoded protein: CASSFDIPWDNKQYF. The rearrangement uses TRBV6-1 and TRBJ2-5; no firm D call. Germline CDR1 is MNHNS and CDR2 is SASEGT. CDR3 length equals 15 residues. Deletions cut 5 bases from V and 11 bases from J, with 24 bases between.

Details on this clone: The sample holds other DNA sequences that translate to the same CDR3. The rearrangement links TRBV7-3 to TRBJ1-1, with TRBD1 identical over 7 bases. CDR3 length: 13 amino acids. V shed 4 bases, J shed 3 bases, and the junction held 2 bases outside the gene matches. The germline gives CDR1 SGHTA, CDR2 FQGTGA. CDR3 amino acids: CASSSQGDTEAFF. Here the CDR3 DNA reads TGTGCCAGCAGCTCTCAGGGGGACACTGAAGCTTTCTTT.

J is TRBJ1-2 and V is TRBV7-8; a weak D match, TRBD1 (6 bases). The CDR3 length is 19 residues. Trimming took 2 bases from V and 7 from J, leaving 29 bases between them. Germline loops: CDR1 SGHVS, CDR2 FQNEAQ. For the CDR3, the DNA is TGTGCCAGCAGCTTATCCCGAAAATACATTACAGGGCCGAATAGTGGCTACACCTTC. Amino acids: CASSLSRKYITGPNSGYTF.

The chain has TRBV25-1 and TRBJ2-7; TRBD1 or TRBD2 may be the D gene (6 bases each). Trimming removed 2 bases from V and 5 bases from J, with 13 bases in between. Germline CDR1 is MGHDK and CDR2 is SYGVNS. This CDR3 spans 14 amino acids. CDR3 amino acids: CASSEGGLYHEQYF. CDR3 nucleotides: TGTGCCAGCAGTGAAGGGGGGCTTTACCACGAGCAGTACTTC.

This clone was observed at least ten times. The CDR3 bases are TGTGCCATCAGTTTACTAAGCTCCTACAATGAGCAGTTCTTC. Translated: CAISLLSSYNEQFF. The rearrangement joins TRBV10-3 to TRBJ2-1; D remains ambiguous. The CDR3 totals 14 residues. The germline CDR1 and CDR2 sequences are ENHRY and SYGVKD. The germline V and J ends were trimmed by 5 bases and 0 bases, with 8 bases remaining between them.

The CDR3 bases are TGTGCCAGCGTGGGGGGTGAGATGAACACTGAAGCTTTCTTT. Translating gives CASVGGEMNTEAFF. The V call is TRBV27, the J call TRBJ1-1; possibly TRBD1 for D (5 bases). This CDR3 has 14 amino acids. V was trimmed by 8 bases and J by 0 bases, leaving 13 bases between them. The germline V gene encodes CDR1 MNHEY and CDR2 SMNVEV (reference sequence).

There are a few counts of this clone. The rearrangement links TRBV19 to TRBJ1-1; 8 bases fit TRBD1. The CDR3 is 15 residues long. CDR1 is LNHDA, CDR2 SQIVND, per germline (reference sequence). V lost 8 bases and J lost 1; bases outside the gene matches: 9. The CDR3 coding sequence is TGTGCCAGTTTGGACAGGGCTAGCGGGAACACTGAAGCTTTCTTT. Translated: CASLDRASGNTEAFF. The full variable domain, completed using reference TRBV19 and TRBJ1-1, is DGGITQSPKYLFRKEGQNVTLSCEQNLNHDAMYWYRQDPGQGLRLIYYSQIVNDFQKGDIAEGYSVSREKKESFPLTVTSAQKNPTAFYLCASLDRASGNTEAFFGQGTRLTVV.

The table lists this clone with many counts. This rearrangement joins TRBV6-1 to TRBJ2-1; no reliable D call. Germline loops: CDR1 MNHNS, CDR2 SASEGT. The length of the CDR3 is 16 residues. V lost 0 bases to trimming and J lost 4 bases, with 13 bases between them. CDR3 in DNA: TGTGCCAGCAGTGAAGCAGACGGCAGTCCTTACAATGAGCAGTTCTTC. Translated: CASSEADGSPYNEQFF.

This sequence joins TRBV2 and TRBJ1-3; D perhaps matches TRBD1 (5 bases). Germline-derived CDR1 and CDR2 are SNHLY and FYNNEI. V was trimmed by 6 bases and J by 3 bases, leaving 33 bases between them. The CDR3 is made up of 21 amino acids. CDR3 amino acids: CASRAVVETENLLLSGNTIYF. DNA of the CDR3: TGTGCCAGCAGGGCAGTAGTAGAGACAGAGAACCTCCTACTTAGTGGAAACACCATATATTTT.

The rearrangement links TRBV9 to TRBJ1-2, with D possibly TRBD1 on 5 matching bases. Trimming removed 4 bases at V and 8 bases at J, with 15 bases between. The CDR3 contains 13 residues. Germline V gene data show CDR1 as SGDLS and CDR2 as YYNGEE. The CDR3 DNA reads as TGTGCCAGCAGCCCAGAGGTAGGGGAAGGCTACACCTTC. It is translated as CASSPEVGEGYTF.

This clone was detected many times. Other DNA sequences in this specimen translate into the identical CDR3. V usage is TRBV7-8 and J usage is TRBJ1-3; TRBD1 is a possible D gene (5 bases). Germline V gene sequence: CDR1 SGHVS, CDR2 FQNEAQ. Trimming stripped 0 bases from V and 7 bases from J, with 16 bases between. This CDR3 has 16 amino acids. The CDR3, as DNA: TGTGCCAGCAGCTTAGCGCCCAGGGACGGGGGGAACACCATATATTTT. Translating gives CASSLAPRDGGNTIYF.

This clone has more than one count but fewer than ten. This chain connects TRBV6-5 to TRBJ1-2; no reliable D call. Germline values: CDR1 MNHEY, CDR2 SVGAGI. The CDR3 spans 14 residues. With 6 bases removed from V and 7 bases from J, the gap between germline ends came to 18 bases. The CDR3 sequence: CASSPVTFSLGYTF. CDR3 sequence (DNA): TGTGCCAGCAGCCCGGTGACATTCAGCCTTGGCTACACCTTC.

The chain is built from TRBV7-9 and TRBJ2-7; TRBD2 matches at 8 bases. J lost 3 bases, V lost 3 bases, and 10 bases had no gene match. This CDR3 has 16 residues. CDR1 and CDR2 (germline): SEHNR, FQNEAQ (reference sequence). The CDR3 reads CASSFHSGGGSYEQYF. In nucleotides, the CDR3 is TGTGCCAGCAGCTTCCATTCTGGCGGGGGGAGCTACGAGCAGTACTTC. The entire variable domain, with the rest obtained from reference TRBV7-9 and TRBJ2-7, is as follows: DTGVSQNPRHKITKRGQNVTFRCDPISEHNRLYWYRQTLGQGPEFLTYFQNEAQLEKSRLLSDRFSAERPKGSFSTLEIQRTEQGDSAMYLCASSFHSGGGSYEQYFGPGTRLTVT.

The chain couples TRBV7-2 to TRBJ2-7; tentatively, D is TRBD2 (6 bases). Germline lookup yields CDR1 SGHTA and CDR2 FQGNSA. Trimming cost V 3 bases and J 0 bases, with 9 bases left between them. The CDR3 extends over 14 amino acids. This CDR3 reads CASSLGGFSYEQYF. CDR3 nucleotide sequence: TGTGCCAGCAGCTTGGGAGGCTTCTCCTACGAGCAGTACTTC.

The J gene is TRBJ2-7, the V gene TRBV28, with TRBD1 matching over 10 bases. Germline V lookup: CDR1 MDHEN, CDR2 SYDVKM. The CDR3 extends over 13 amino acids. Trimming at V came to 8 bases and at J to 4 bases, leaving 5 bases not matched to a gene. CDR3 sequence: CASRPGQGYEQYF. The CDR3 DNA sequence: TGTGCCAGCCGCCCGGGACAGGGGTACGAGCAGTACTTC.

The chain has TRBV7-9 and TRBJ2-7; 11 bases align to TRBD2. This CDR3 region has 17 residues. In germline, CDR1 is SEHNR, CDR2 FQNEAQ (reference sequence). The V and J ends lost 2 bases and 4 bases, in that order; junction bases with no gene match: 10. CDR3 sequence: CASSLPTLTSGNYEQYF. DNA of the CDR3: TGTGCCAGCAGCTTACCCACCCTGACTAGCGGGAATTACGAGCAGTACTTC.

The sample holds many counts of this clone. This chain joins TRBV25-1 and TRBJ2-7; D is perhaps TRBD2 (6 bases). The CDR3 spans 16 residues. V lost 4 bases, J lost 0 bases, and 16 bases lay in between. CDR1 and CDR2 (germline): MGHDK, SYGVNS. CDR3: CASSVGVGRDSYEQYF. The DNA for the CDR3 is TGTGCCAGCAGTGTAGGGGTCGGGAGAGACTCCTACGAGCAGTACTTC.